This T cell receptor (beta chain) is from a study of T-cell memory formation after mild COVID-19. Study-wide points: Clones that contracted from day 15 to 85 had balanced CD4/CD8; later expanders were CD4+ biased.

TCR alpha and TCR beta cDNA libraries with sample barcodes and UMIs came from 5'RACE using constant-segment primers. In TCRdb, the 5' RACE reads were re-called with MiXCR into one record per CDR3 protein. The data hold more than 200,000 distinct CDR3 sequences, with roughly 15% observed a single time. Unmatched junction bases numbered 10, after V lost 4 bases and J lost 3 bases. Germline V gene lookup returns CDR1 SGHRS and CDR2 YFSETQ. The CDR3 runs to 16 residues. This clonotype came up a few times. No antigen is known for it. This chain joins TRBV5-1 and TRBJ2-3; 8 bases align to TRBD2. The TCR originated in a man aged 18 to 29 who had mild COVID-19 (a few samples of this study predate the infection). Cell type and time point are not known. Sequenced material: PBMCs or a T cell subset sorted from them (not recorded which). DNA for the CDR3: TGCGCCAGCAGCCGCGGACTAGCTGTCGGAACAGATACGCAGTATTTT. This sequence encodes CASSRGLAVGTDTQYF.